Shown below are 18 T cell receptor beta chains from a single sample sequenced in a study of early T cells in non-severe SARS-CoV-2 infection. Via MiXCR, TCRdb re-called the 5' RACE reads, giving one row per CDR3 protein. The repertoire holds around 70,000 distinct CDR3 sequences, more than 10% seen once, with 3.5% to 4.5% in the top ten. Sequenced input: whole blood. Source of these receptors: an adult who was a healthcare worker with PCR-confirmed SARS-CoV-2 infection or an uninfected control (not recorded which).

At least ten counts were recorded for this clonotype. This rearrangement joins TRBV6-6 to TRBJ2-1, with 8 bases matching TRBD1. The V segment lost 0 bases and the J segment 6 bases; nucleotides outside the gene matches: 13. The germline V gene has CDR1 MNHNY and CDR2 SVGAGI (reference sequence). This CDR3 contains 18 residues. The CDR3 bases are TGTGCCAGCAGTTACTCGATCGAGAACAGGGGGGCGGGCAATGAGCAGTTCTTC. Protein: CASSYSIENRGAGNEQFF.

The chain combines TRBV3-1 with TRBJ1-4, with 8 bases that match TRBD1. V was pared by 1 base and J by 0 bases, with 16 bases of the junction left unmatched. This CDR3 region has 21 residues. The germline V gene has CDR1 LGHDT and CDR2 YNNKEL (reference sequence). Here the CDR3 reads CASSQVKPGTGGPATNEKLFF. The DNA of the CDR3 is TGTGCCAGCAGCCAAGTTAAGCCCGGGACAGGAGGACCCGCAACTAATGAAAAACTGTTTTTT.

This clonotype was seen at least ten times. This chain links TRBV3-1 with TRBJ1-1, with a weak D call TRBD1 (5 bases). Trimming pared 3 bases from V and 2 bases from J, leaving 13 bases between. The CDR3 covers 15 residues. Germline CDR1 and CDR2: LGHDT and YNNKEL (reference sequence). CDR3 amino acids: CASSQLPTANTEAFF. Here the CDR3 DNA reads TGTGCCAGCAGCCAGCTACCGACAGCTAACACTGAAGCTTTCTTT. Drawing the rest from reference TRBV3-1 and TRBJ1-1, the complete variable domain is DTAVSQTPKYLVTQMGNDKSIKCEQNLGHDTMYWYKQDSKKFLKIMFSYNNKELIINETVPNRFSPKSPDKAHLNLHINSLELGDSAVYFCASSQLPTANTEAFFGQGTRLTVV.

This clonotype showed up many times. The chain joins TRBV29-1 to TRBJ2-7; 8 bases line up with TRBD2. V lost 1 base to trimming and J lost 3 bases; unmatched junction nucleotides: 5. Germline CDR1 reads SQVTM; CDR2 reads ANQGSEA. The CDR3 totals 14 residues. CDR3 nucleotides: TGCAGCGTTGAAGCAGCGGGAGTTGGCTACGAGCAGTACTTC. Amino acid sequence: CSVEAAGVGYEQYF.

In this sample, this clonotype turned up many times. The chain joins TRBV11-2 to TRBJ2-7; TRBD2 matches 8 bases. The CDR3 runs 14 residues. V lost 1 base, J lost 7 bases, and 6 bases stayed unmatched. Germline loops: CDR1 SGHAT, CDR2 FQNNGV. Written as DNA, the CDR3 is TGTGCCAGCAGCTTAGGACTAGCGATTATGGAGCAGTACTTC. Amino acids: CASSLGLAIMEQYF.

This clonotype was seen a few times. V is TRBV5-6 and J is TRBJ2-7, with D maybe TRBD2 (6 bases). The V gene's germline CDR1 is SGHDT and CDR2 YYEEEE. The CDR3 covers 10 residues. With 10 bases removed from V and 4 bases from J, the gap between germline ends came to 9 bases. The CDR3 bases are TGTGCCTCGGAGGGGTACGAGCAGTACTTC. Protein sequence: CASEGYEQYF. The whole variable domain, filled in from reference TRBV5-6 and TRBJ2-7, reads DAGVTQSPTHLIKTRGQQVTLRCSPKSGHDTVSWYQQALGQGPQFIFQYYEEEERQRGNFPDRFSGHQFPNYSSELNVNALLLGDSALYLCASEGYEQYFGPGTRLTVT.

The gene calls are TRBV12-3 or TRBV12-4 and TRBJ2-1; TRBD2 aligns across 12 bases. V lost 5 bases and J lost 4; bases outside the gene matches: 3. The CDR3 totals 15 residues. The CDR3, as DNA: TGTGCCAGCAGTCAACTAGCGGGAGGATACAATGAGCAGTTCTTC. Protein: CASSQLAGGYNEQFF.

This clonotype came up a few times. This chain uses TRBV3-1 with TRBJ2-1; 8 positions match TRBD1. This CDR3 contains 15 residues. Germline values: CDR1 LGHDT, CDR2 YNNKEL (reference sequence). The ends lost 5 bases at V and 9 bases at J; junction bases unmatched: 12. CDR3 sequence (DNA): TGTGCCAGCAGCTCCCGGGACAGGACCTACGGTGAGCAGTTCTTC. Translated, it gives CASSSRDRTYGEQFF.

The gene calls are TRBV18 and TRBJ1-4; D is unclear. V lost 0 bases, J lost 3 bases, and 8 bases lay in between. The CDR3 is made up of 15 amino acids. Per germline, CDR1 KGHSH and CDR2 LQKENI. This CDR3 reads CASSPPSVANEKLFF. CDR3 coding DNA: TGTGCCAGCTCACCACCGTCGGTGGCTAATGAAAAACTGTTTTTT.

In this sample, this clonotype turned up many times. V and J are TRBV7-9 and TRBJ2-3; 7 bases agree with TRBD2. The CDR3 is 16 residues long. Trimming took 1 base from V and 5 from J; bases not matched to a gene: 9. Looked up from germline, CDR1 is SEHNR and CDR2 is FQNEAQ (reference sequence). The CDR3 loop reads CASSLGAGEAIDTQYF. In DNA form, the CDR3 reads TGTGCCAGCAGCTTAGGGGCGGGAGAGGCGATAGATACGCAGTATTTT.

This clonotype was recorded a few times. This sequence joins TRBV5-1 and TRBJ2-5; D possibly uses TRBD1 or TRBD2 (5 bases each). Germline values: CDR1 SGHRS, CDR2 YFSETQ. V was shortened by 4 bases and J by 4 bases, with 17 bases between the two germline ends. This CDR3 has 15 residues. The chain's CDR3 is CASSVTGTLGETQYF. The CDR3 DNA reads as TGCGCCAGCAGCGTCACCGGGACCCTGGGAGAGACCCAGTACTTC. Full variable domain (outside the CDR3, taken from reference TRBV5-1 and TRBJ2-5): KAGVTQTPRYLIKTRGQQVTLSCSPISGHRSVSWYQQTPGQGLQFLFEYFSETQRNKGNFPGRFSGRQFSNSRSEMNVSTLELGDSALYLCASSVTGTLGETQYFGPGTRLLVL.

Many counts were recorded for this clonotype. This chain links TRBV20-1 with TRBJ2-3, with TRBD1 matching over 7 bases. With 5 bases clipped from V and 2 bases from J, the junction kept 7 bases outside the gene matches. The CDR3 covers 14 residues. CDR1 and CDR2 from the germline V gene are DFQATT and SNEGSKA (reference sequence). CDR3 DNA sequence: TGCAGTGCTTCCGGACAGGTGATCACAGATACGCAGTATTTT. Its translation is CSASGQVITDTQYF.

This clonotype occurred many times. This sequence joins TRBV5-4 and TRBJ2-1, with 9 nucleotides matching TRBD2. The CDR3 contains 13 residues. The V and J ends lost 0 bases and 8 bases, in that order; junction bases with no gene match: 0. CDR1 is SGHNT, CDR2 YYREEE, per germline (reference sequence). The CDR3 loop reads CASSLVAGDEQFF. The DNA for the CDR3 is TGTGCCAGCAGCTTGGTAGCGGGAGATGAGCAGTTCTTC.

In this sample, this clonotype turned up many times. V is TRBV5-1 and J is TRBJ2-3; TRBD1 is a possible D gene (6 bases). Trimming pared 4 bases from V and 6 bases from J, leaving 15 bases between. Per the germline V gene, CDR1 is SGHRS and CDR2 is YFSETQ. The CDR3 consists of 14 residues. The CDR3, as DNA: TGCGCCAGCAGCCAACAGGGCCCTGCGGATACGCAGTATTTT. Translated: CASSQQGPADTQYF. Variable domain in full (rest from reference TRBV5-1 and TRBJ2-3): KAGVTQTPRYLIKTRGQQVTLSCSPISGHRSVSWYQQTPGQGLQFLFEYFSETQRNKGNFPGRFSGRQFSNSRSEMNVSTLELGDSALYLCASSQQGPADTQYFGPGTRLTVL.

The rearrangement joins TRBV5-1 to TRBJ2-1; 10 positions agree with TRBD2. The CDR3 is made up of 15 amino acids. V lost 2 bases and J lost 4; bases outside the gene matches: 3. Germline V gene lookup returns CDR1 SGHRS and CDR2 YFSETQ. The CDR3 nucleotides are TGCGCCAGCAGCTTCGGGACTAGCGCGTACAATGAGCAGTTCTTC. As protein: CASSFGTSAYNEQFF.

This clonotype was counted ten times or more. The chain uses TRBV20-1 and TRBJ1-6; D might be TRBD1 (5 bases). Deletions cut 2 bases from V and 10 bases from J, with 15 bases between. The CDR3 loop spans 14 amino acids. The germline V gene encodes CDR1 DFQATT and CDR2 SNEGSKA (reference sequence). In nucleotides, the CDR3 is TGCAGTGCTAGAATTTTTCGGGGGAGATCACCCCTCCACTTT. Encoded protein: CSARIFRGRSPLHF.

Here the CDR3 DNA reads TGTGCCAGCAGTTACCCGTCCCGCCACTTT. Translating it yields CASSYPSRHF. The chain recombines TRBV6-6 with TRBJ1-6, with D uncertain. The CDR3 is 10 amino acids. The germline V gene encodes CDR1 MNHNY and CDR2 SVGAGI (reference sequence). V was trimmed by 2 bases and J by 18 bases, leaving 8 bases between them.

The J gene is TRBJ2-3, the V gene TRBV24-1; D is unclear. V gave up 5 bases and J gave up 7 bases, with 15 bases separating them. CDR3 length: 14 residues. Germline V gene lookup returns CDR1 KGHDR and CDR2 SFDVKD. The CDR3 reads CATSADGIPHTQYF. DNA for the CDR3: TGTGCCACCAGTGCCGACGGAATTCCCCATACGCAGTATTTT.